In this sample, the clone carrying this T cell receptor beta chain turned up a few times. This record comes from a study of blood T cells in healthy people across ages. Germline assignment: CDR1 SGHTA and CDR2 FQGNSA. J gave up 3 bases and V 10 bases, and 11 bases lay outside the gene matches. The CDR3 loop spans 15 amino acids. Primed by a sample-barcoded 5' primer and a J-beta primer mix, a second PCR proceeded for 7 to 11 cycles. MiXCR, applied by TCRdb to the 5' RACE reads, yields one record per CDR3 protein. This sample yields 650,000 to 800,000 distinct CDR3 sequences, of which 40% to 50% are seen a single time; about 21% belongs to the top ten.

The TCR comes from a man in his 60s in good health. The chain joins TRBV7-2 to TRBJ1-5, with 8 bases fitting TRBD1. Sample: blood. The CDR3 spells CATRRAGGYNQPQHF. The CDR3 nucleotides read TGTGCCACTCGTAGGGCAGGGGGCTACAATCAGCCCCAGCATTTT.